The rows below give T cell receptor beta chains drawn from one sample of a study of blood T cell repertoires in COVID-19. The data were produced by immunoSEQ multiplex PCR, yet TCRdb's version contains in-frame clones alone and is incomplete. The sample lists 250,000 to 350,000 clones, roughly 86% occurring once. Sequencing used PBMCs or T cells enriched from blood (not recorded which). The receptors shown here come from a woman aged 18-29 years who had recovered from COVID-19. Both conserved end residues are part of each CDR3. The order of the fields is D gene, clone size, J gene, CDR3 length, V gene, CDR3 DNA, CDR3 protein. The D gene is left open where the match is weak. The size field is filled for only some rows; it gives once, few, many or a size class.

d_call: NA; clone_size: NA; j_call: TRBJ1-1; cdr3_length: 11; v_call: TRBV30; cdr3_nt: TGTGCGTGGGGGCGGCGAACTGAAGCTTTCTTT; cdr3_aa: CAWGRRTEAFF
d_call: TRBD1; clone_size: NA; j_call: TRBJ2-5; cdr3_length: 15; v_call: TRBV28; cdr3_nt: TGTGCCAGCAGGGGGGCCGCAGGGGGCGCAGAGACCCAGTACTTC; cdr3_aa: CASRGAAGGAETQYF
d_call: NA; clone_size: few; j_call: TRBJ1-1; cdr3_length: 13; v_call: TRBV25-1; cdr3_nt: TGTGCCAGCAGTGTAGGGGTGAACACTGAAGCTTTCTTT; cdr3_aa: CASSVGVNTEAFF
d_call: TRBD1; clone_size: NA; j_call: TRBJ1-4; cdr3_length: 15; v_call: TRBV5-8; cdr3_nt: TGTGCCAGCAGCTCCTGGACAGGGGAAGATGAAAAACTGTTTTTT; cdr3_aa: CASSSWTGEDEKLFF
d_call: TRBD1; clone_size: NA; j_call: TRBJ1-2; cdr3_length: 17; v_call: TRBV18; cdr3_nt: TGTGCCAGCTCACCGACGCGCAAACAGGGGGGGGAAGACGGCTACACCTTC; cdr3_aa: CASSPTRKQGGEDGYTF
d_call: NA; clone_size: NA; j_call: TRBJ1-1; cdr3_length: 15; v_call: TRBV6-2/TRBV6-3; cdr3_nt: TGTGCCAGCAGTACCGGGCGACTGCAGGGCACTGAAGCTTTCTTT; cdr3_aa: CASSTGRLQGTEAFF
d_call: NA; clone_size: NA; j_call: TRBJ2-5; cdr3_length: 15; v_call: TRBV5-5; cdr3_nt: TGTGCCAGCAGCTTGGTCGTAGGCCGGCGGGAGACCCAGTACTTC; cdr3_aa: CASSLVVGRRETQYF
d_call: TRBD1; clone_size: NA; j_call: TRBJ2-1; cdr3_length: 14; v_call: TRBV27; cdr3_nt: TGTGCCAGCAGTCGGGACAGGGGTGGCAATGAGCAGTTCTTC; cdr3_aa: CASSRDRGGNEQFF
d_call: NA; clone_size: NA; j_call: TRBJ2-2; cdr3_length: 13; v_call: TRBV10-3; cdr3_nt: TGTGCCGCCAGGGGCATCAACACCGGGGAGCTGTTTTTT; cdr3_aa: CAARGINTGELFF
d_call: NA; clone_size: once; j_call: TRBJ1-1; cdr3_length: 13; v_call: TRBV19; cdr3_nt: TGTGCCAGTAAAAGACAGCCGAACACTGAAGCTTTCTTT; cdr3_aa: CASKRQPNTEAFF
d_call: TRBD2; clone_size: NA; j_call: TRBJ2-3; cdr3_length: 21; v_call: TRBV3-1/TRBV3-2; cdr3_nt: TGTGCCAGCAGCCAAGATAAAGAGGGACTAGCGGGAGTTGGGGGCGGGGATACGCAGTATTTT; cdr3_aa: CASSQDKEGLAGVGGGDTQYF
d_call: TRBD1; clone_size: once; j_call: TRBJ2-7; cdr3_length: 14; v_call: TRBV5-1; cdr3_nt: TGCGCCAGCAGCTTGCGACAGGGGGGCTACGAGCAGTACTTC; cdr3_aa: CASSLRQGGYEQYF
d_call: NA; clone_size: NA; j_call: TRBJ2-1; cdr3_length: 13; v_call: TRBV13; cdr3_nt: TGTGCCAGCAGCTCCGTCTCCTACAATGAGCAGTTCTTC; cdr3_aa: CASSSVSYNEQFF
d_call: NA; clone_size: NA; j_call: TRBJ1-2; cdr3_length: 13; v_call: TRBV7-2; cdr3_nt: TGTGCCAGCAGCTTATACAGGGCCGATGGCTACACCTTC; cdr3_aa: CASSLYRADGYTF
d_call: NA; clone_size: NA; j_call: TRBJ2-3; cdr3_length: 16; v_call: TRBV5-8; cdr3_nt: TGTGCCAGCAGCTTGTTGCGGGGGCAGGGCACAGATACGCAGTATTTT; cdr3_aa: CASSLLRGQGTDTQYF
d_call: NA; clone_size: NA; j_call: TRBJ2-1; cdr3_length: 12; v_call: TRBV6-5; cdr3_nt: TGTGCCAGCAGTAATAGCGGCCATGAGCAGTTCTTC; cdr3_aa: CASSNSGHEQFF
d_call: TRBD1; clone_size: once; j_call: TRBJ1-2; cdr3_length: 19; v_call: TRBV18; cdr3_nt: TGTGCCAGCTCACCACGAGTTCGCCAGGGGGCTTTGGCAACCTATGGCTACACCTTC; cdr3_aa: CASSPRVRQGALATYGYTF
d_call: TRBD1; clone_size: few; j_call: TRBJ2-7; cdr3_length: 14; v_call: TRBV4-2; cdr3_nt: TGTGCCAGCAGCCGGGACAGGGCGTACTACGAGCAGTACTTC; cdr3_aa: CASSRDRAYYEQYF
d_call: NA; clone_size: NA; j_call: TRBJ2-7; cdr3_length: 13; v_call: TRBV14; cdr3_nt: TGTGCCAGCAGCTACACAGAGTACTACGAGCAGTACTTC; cdr3_aa: CASSYTEYYEQYF
d_call: TRBD1; clone_size: NA; j_call: TRBJ2-7; cdr3_length: 14; v_call: TRBV29-1; cdr3_nt: TGCAGCGTTAGGACAGGCGGTGTTAGCTACGAGCAGTACTTC; cdr3_aa: CSVRTGGVSYEQYF
d_call: NA; clone_size: NA; j_call: TRBJ1-1; cdr3_length: 15; v_call: TRBV4-2; cdr3_nt: TGTGCCAGCCTGCCGGGGTGGGGGGAGAACACTGAAGCTTTCTTT; cdr3_aa: CASLPGWGENTEAFF
d_call: TRBD2; clone_size: NA; j_call: TRBJ2-1; cdr3_length: 16; v_call: TRBV4-3; cdr3_nt: TGCGCCAGCAGCCAACGGACTAGCGGGATCTACAATGAGCAGTTCTTC; cdr3_aa: CASSQRTSGIYNEQFF
d_call: TRBD1; clone_size: NA; j_call: TRBJ1-5; cdr3_length: 15; v_call: TRBV18; cdr3_nt: TGTGCCAGCTCACCACAACAGGGGGCCAATCAGCCCCAGCATTTT; cdr3_aa: CASSPQQGANQPQHF
d_call: TRBD1; clone_size: few; j_call: TRBJ1-4; cdr3_length: 13; v_call: TRBV30; cdr3_nt: TGTGCCTGGAGTGACAGGGGGCGCGAAAAACTGTTTTTT; cdr3_aa: CAWSDRGREKLFF
d_call: NA; clone_size: NA; j_call: TRBJ1-6; cdr3_length: 12; v_call: TRBV11-2; cdr3_nt: TGTGCCAGCAGCTACTGTGTGGTGGCCCTCCACTTT; cdr3_aa: CASSYCVVALHF
d_call: TRBD1; clone_size: NA; j_call: TRBJ1-3; cdr3_length: 16; v_call: TRBV6-1; cdr3_nt: TGTGCCAGCAGTGACACCGGGACAGGGACCGGAAACACCATATATTTT; cdr3_aa: CASSDTGTGTGNTIYF
d_call: NA; clone_size: NA; j_call: TRBJ1-1; cdr3_length: 13; v_call: TRBV24-1; cdr3_nt: TGTGCCACCAGTGACCCCCCTAGCACTGAAGCTTTCTTT; cdr3_aa: CATSDPPSTEAFF
d_call: NA; clone_size: NA; j_call: TRBJ2-7; cdr3_length: 15; v_call: TRBV25-1; cdr3_nt: TGTGCCAGCAGTGCTTTCGGGATCAGCGGTTACGAGCAGTACTTC; cdr3_aa: CASSAFGISGYEQYF
d_call: NA; clone_size: NA; j_call: TRBJ1-1; cdr3_length: 15; v_call: TRBV30; cdr3_nt: TGTGCCTGGAGTGTACAGGTTAGTCATAGGTCTGAAGCTTTCTTT; cdr3_aa: CAWSVQVSHRSEAFF
d_call: NA; clone_size: NA; j_call: TRBJ2-1; cdr3_length: 16; v_call: TRBV7-2; cdr3_nt: TGTGCCAGCAGCACTAGACAACCCCCGTCCGGGAGTGAGCAGTTCTTC; cdr3_aa: CASSTRQPPSGSEQFF
d_call: NA; clone_size: NA; j_call: TRBJ1-6; cdr3_length: 17; v_call: TRBV5-1; cdr3_nt: TGCGCCAGCAGCTTGAGACAGCACTCCTCCTATAATTCACCCCTCCACTTT; cdr3_aa: CASSLRQHSSYNSPLHF
d_call: NA; clone_size: once; j_call: TRBJ1-3; cdr3_length: 17; v_call: TRBV4-3; cdr3_nt: TGCGCCAGCAGCCAAGATTGGGGCAGGACCTCTGGAAACACCATATATTTT; cdr3_aa: CASSQDWGRTSGNTIYF
d_call: TRBD2; clone_size: NA; j_call: TRBJ2-3; cdr3_length: 17; v_call: TRBV7-9; cdr3_nt: TGTGCCAGCAGCCCGGCGACGGGGGGGGGCAAGGGATCTACGCAGTATTTT; cdr3_aa: CASSPATGGGKGSTQYF
d_call: NA; clone_size: NA; j_call: TRBJ1-2; cdr3_length: 15; v_call: TRBV19; cdr3_nt: TGTGCCAGTAGTATTCGGGGGGGCTCCCACTATGGCTACACCTTC; cdr3_aa: CASSIRGGSHYGYTF
d_call: TRBD1; clone_size: NA; j_call: TRBJ1-2; cdr3_length: 15; v_call: TRBV5-6; cdr3_nt: TGTGCCAGCAGCGCCGGACAGGGGGCGTGGTATGGCTACACCTTC; cdr3_aa: CASSAGQGAWYGYTF
d_call: NA; clone_size: few; j_call: TRBJ2-4; cdr3_length: 11; v_call: TRBV24-1; cdr3_nt: TGTGCCACCAGTGATGGAGACATTCAGTACTTC; cdr3_aa: CATSDGDIQYF
d_call: NA; clone_size: NA; j_call: TRBJ1-2; cdr3_length: 13; v_call: TRBV2; cdr3_nt: TGTGCCAGCAGGGTCTCAACAAACTATGGCTACACCTTC; cdr3_aa: CASRVSTNYGYTF
d_call: TRBD1; clone_size: NA; j_call: TRBJ2-3; cdr3_length: 15; v_call: TRBV29-1; cdr3_nt: TGCAGCGCCGAAGGACAGGGCACTAGCACAGATACGCAGTATTTT; cdr3_aa: CSAEGQGTSTDTQYF
d_call: NA; clone_size: NA; j_call: TRBJ2-3; cdr3_length: 14; v_call: TRBV6-4; cdr3_nt: TGTGCCAGCAGTGTCGAGTTAGACACAGATACGCAGTATTTT; cdr3_aa: CASSVELDTDTQYF
d_call: TRBD1; clone_size: NA; j_call: TRBJ1-3; cdr3_length: 15; v_call: TRBV7-2; cdr3_nt: TGTGCCAGCAGCTTGACAGGGTTATCTGGAAACACCATATATTTT; cdr3_aa: CASSLTGLSGNTIYF
d_call: TRBD1; clone_size: NA; j_call: TRBJ2-5; cdr3_length: 12; v_call: TRBV30; cdr3_nt: TGTGCCTGGGGACAGGGAAAAGAGACCCAGTACTTC; cdr3_aa: CAWGQGKETQYF
d_call: TRBD1; clone_size: once; j_call: TRBJ1-4; cdr3_length: 12; v_call: TRBV10-3; cdr3_nt: TGTGCCATCGGACAGGATACCGAAAAACTGTTTTTT; cdr3_aa: CAIGQDTEKLFF
d_call: NA; clone_size: NA; j_call: TRBJ2-7; cdr3_length: 16; v_call: TRBV7-9; cdr3_nt: TGTGCCAGCAGCGTACAGGTGAACCCCTCCACCTACGAGCAGTACTTC; cdr3_aa: CASSVQVNPSTYEQYF
d_call: NA; clone_size: NA; j_call: TRBJ1-6; cdr3_length: 16; v_call: TRBV7-2; cdr3_nt: TGTGCCAGCAGCTGGAAGGACAGCTCCTATAATTCACCCCTCCACTTT; cdr3_aa: CASSWKDSSYNSPLHF
d_call: NA; clone_size: NA; j_call: TRBJ1-1; cdr3_length: 15; v_call: TRBV9; cdr3_nt: TGTGCCAGCGCTCGACAGGCCCAGGTGAACACTGAAGCTTTCTTT; cdr3_aa: CASARQAQVNTEAFF
d_call: TRBD2; clone_size: NA; j_call: TRBJ2-7; cdr3_length: 13; v_call: TRBV5-4; cdr3_nt: TGTGCCAGCAGCTTTGGGGGAGGGTACGAGCAGTACTTC; cdr3_aa: CASSFGGGYEQYF
d_call: NA; clone_size: NA; j_call: TRBJ1-2; cdr3_length: 15; v_call: TRBV30; cdr3_nt: TGTGCCTGGATTAAGACGAGGGCCGCTCCTAATGGCTACACCTTC; cdr3_aa: CAWIKTRAAPNGYTF
d_call: NA; clone_size: NA; j_call: TRBJ2-7; cdr3_length: 15; v_call: TRBV6-5; cdr3_nt: TGTGCCAGCAGCCCATTGAGAGGGCTCTCCTACGAGCAGTACTTC; cdr3_aa: CASSPLRGLSYEQYF
d_call: TRBD2; clone_size: NA; j_call: TRBJ2-3; cdr3_length: 17; v_call: TRBV4-3; cdr3_nt: TGCGCCAGCAGCCGAGGACTAGCGGGACCAAACACAGATACGCAGTATTTT; cdr3_aa: CASSRGLAGPNTDTQYF
d_call: NA; clone_size: NA; j_call: TRBJ1-3; cdr3_length: 16; v_call: TRBV19; cdr3_nt: TGTGCCAGTAGTCTATACGGGAGTTTCTCTGGAAACACCATATATTTT; cdr3_aa: CASSLYGSFSGNTIYF
d_call: NA; clone_size: NA; j_call: TRBJ1-5; cdr3_length: 14; v_call: TRBV30; cdr3_nt: TGTGCCTGGAGTGTGGGATGGGGCGGTCAGCCCCAGCATTTT; cdr3_aa: CAWSVGWGGQPQHF
d_call: TRBD2; clone_size: NA; j_call: TRBJ2-3; cdr3_length: 14; v_call: TRBV6-5; cdr3_nt: TGTGCCAGCGGAGCTAGCGGGAGCTCAGATACGCAGTATTTT; cdr3_aa: CASGASGSSDTQYF